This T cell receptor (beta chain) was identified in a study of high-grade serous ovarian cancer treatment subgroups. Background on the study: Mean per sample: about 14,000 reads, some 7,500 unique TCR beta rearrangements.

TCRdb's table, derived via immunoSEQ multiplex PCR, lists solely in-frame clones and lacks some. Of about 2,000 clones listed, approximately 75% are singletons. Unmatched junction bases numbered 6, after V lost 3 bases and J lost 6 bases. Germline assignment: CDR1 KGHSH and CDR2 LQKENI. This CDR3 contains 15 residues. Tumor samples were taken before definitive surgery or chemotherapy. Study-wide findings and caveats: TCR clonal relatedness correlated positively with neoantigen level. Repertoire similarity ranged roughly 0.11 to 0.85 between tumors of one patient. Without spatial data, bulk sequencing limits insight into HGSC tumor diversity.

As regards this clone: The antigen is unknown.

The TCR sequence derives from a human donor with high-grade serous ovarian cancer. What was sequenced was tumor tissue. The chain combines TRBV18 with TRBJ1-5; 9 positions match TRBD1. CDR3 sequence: CASSPGQGVGQPQHF. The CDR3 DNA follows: TGTGCCAGCTCACCGGGACAGGGAGTAGGTCAGCCCCAGCATTTT.